This entry lists 3 T cell receptor beta chains sequenced from one sample in a study of blood T cell repertoires in COVID-19. Measured with immunoSEQ multiplex PCR; TCRdb has only the in-frame clones, and not every one. The data show 120,000 or so clones, approximately 85% seen once. The sample was peripheral blood. The receptors come from a woman between 55 and 75 years old with acute or convalescent COVID-19.

J is TRBJ2-1 and V is TRBV15, with 8 positions matching TRBD1. Trimming cost V 0 bases and J 1 base; bases outside gene matches: 8. This CDR3 is built from 18 residues. Germline V gene lookup returns CDR1 LNHNV and CDR2 YYDKDF (reference sequence). The CDR3: CATSREPTRTGSYNEQFF. The CDR3 DNA is TGTGCCACCAGCAGAGAACCCACGAGGACAGGGTCCTACAATGAGCAGTTCTTC.

The V call is TRBV4-3, the J call TRBJ2-5; 9 positions match TRBD2. Germline values: CDR1 LGHNA, CDR2 YSLEER. Trimming took 1 base from V and 2 from J; bases not matched to a gene: 2. The CDR3 loop spans 15 amino acids. The CDR3 nucleotides read TGCGCCAGCAGCCAAGGACTAGCGGAACAAGAGACCCAGTACTTC. Translated: CASSQGLAEQETQYF.

This chain links TRBV18 with TRBJ2-2; maybe TRBD1 (5 bases). There are 15 residues in the CDR3. CDR1 is KGHSH and CDR2 is LQKENI in the germline V gene. V lost 6 bases to trimming and J lost 0 bases, with 11 bases between them. The CDR3, as DNA: TGTGCCAGCTCCCCTGGCAGGGCGAACACCGGGGAGCTGTTTTTT. This gives the protein CASSPGRANTGELFF.